Sequencing of this TCR beta chain was carried out in a study of shared clonotypes between healthy human individuals. About the research overall: Two female and three male donors aged 18 to 49 were enrolled.

The table came from immunoSEQ multiplex PCR; TCRdb's copy has only in-frame clones and leaves some out. The data show about 2 million clones, 85% to 95% seen once. Partitioning of CD4+ cells yielded a CD45RA+ naive subset and a CD45RA-negative memory subset. The V gene end was trimmed by 5 bases and the J gene end by 5 bases; junction bases not matched to a gene: 9. There are 15 residues in the CDR3. Looked up from germline, CDR1 is SGHNT and CDR2 is YYREEE (reference sequence). Whole-study results and caveats: Clonotypes that were shared across four donors made up roughly 5.2% of naive CD4 clonotypes.

A remark on this clone: What it binds is not known.

The genes are TRBV5-4 and TRBJ2-3, with TRBD1 matching 9 bases. Sequencing was carried out using naive CD4+ T cells sorted from blood. Subset noted: CD45RA+ positively selected. The TCR originated in a man aged 18-30 years in good health. The CDR3 coding sequence is TGTGCCAGCAGTCACAGGGGGCCTAGTGAAGATACGCAGTATTTT. Protein product: CASSHRGPSEDTQYF.